These 4 T cell receptor beta chains were sequenced from one sample in a study of blood T cell repertoires in COVID-19 (TCRdb year 2020). Library construction relied on the immunoSEQ multiplex PCR assay. Entries here come from immuneACCESS through TCRdb and include only in-frame sequences with V and J called. Some clones fail to appear in such tables; in the studies checked, an unresolved V gene covers under half of the shortfall, and the cause of the remainder is unknown. The sample table records approximately 230,000 clones; approximately 81% of these occur just once. 15% to 20% of the sample belongs to the ten largest clones. Sequences were obtained from peripheral blood. Every receptor here comes from a man aged 25-45 years with active or convalescent COVID-19.

This clone was picked up a small number of times. This sequence joins TRBV5-1 and TRBJ2-1, with D maybe TRBD1 (6 bases). Per the germline V gene, CDR1 is SGHRS and CDR2 is YFSETQ. Trimming cost V 4 bases and J 9 bases, with 17 bases left between them. The CDR3 sequence is 14 residues long. The CDR3 loop is CASSPTGPVGEQFF. The CDR3 DNA reads as TGCGCCAGCAGCCCGACAGGCCCAGTAGGTGAGCAGTTCTTC.

The chain uses TRBV4-1 and TRBJ2-7; 11 nucleotides match TRBD2. The germline V gene encodes CDR1 MGHRA and CDR2 YSYEKL. The ends lost 0 bases at V and 7 bases at J; junction bases unmatched: 8. This CDR3 contains 16 residues. The CDR3 sequence is CASSQDQDSGRGEQYF. The CDR3 region has the DNA TGCGCCAGCAGCCAAGATCAGGATAGCGGGAGGGGAGAGCAGTACTTC.

The CDR3 here is CASSPGGTGHQPQHF. CDR3 nucleotides: TGTGCCAGCTCACCAGGCGGGACAGGGCATCAGCCCCAGCATTTT. The gene calls are TRBV18 and TRBJ1-5; TRBD1 aligns across 9 bases. The CDR3 runs 15 residues. The V gene's germline CDR1 is KGHSH and CDR2 LQKENI. Trimming took 2 bases from V and 5 from J; bases not matched to a gene: 4.

This chain joins TRBV7-2 and TRBJ1-1; D call uncertain. The CDR3 loop spans 13 amino acids. Germline assignment: CDR1 SGHTA and CDR2 FQGNSA. Trimming took 5 bases from V and 6 from J, leaving 13 bases between them. The CDR3 nucleotides are TGTGCCAGCAGCCCCGAATGGGAGGCTGAAGCTTTCTTT. Translation: CASSPEWEAEAFF.